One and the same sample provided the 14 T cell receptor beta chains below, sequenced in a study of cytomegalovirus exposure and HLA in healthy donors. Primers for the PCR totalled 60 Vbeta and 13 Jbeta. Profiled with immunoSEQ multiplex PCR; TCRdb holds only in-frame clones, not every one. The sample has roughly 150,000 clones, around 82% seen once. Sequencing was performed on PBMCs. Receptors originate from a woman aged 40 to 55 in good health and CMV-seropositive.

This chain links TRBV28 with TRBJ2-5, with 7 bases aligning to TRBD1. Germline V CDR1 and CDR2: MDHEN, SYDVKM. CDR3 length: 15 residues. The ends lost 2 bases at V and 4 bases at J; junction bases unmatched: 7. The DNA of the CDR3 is TGTGCCAGCAGTTTAGCCCCCGACAGGGTAGAGACCCAGTACTTC. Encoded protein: CASSLAPDRVETQYF.

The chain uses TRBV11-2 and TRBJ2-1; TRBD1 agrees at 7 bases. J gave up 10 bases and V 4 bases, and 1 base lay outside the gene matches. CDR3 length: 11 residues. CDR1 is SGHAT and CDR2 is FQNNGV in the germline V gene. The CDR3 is CASSSRGEQFF. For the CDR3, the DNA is TGTGCCAGCAGCTCCAGGGGGGAGCAGTTCTTC.

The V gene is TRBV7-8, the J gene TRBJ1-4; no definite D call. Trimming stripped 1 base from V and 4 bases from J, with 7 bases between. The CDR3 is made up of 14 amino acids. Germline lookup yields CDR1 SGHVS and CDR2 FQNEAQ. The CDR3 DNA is TGTGCCAGCAGCTTAGATGGGAGTAATGAAAAACTGTTTTTT. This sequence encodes CASSLDGSNEKLFF.

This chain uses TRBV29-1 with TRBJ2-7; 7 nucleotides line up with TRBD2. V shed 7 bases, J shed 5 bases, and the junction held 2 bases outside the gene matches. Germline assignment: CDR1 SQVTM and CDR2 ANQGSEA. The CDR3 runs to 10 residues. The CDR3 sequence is CSARGDEQYF. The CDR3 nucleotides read TGCAGCGCCCGGGGGGACGAGCAGTACTTC.

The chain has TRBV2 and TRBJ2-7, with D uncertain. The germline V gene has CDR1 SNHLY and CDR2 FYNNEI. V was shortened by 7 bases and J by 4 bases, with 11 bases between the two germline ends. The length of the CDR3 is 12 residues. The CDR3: CASTSIVYEQYF. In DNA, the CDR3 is TGTGCCAGCACCTCGATAGTATACGAGCAGTACTTC.

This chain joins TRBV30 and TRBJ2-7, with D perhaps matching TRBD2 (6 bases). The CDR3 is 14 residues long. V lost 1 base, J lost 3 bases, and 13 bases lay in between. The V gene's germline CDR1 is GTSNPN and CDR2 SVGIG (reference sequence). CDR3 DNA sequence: TGTGCCTGGAGTGCGGTGGTGGGGGGCTACGAGCAGTACTTC. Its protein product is CAWSAVVGGYEQYF. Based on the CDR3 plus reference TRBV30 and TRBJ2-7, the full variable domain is SQTIHQWPATLVQPVGSPLSLECTVEGTSNPNLYWYRQAAGRGLQLLFYSVGIGQISSEVPQNLSASRPQDRQFILSSKKLLLSDSGFYLCAWSAVVGGYEQYFGPGTRLTVT.

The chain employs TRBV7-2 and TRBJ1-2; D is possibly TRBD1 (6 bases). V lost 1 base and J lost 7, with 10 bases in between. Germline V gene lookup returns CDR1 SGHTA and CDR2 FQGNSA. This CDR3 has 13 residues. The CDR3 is CASSLDRAGGYTF. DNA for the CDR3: TGTGCCAGCAGCTTAGACAGGGCTGGTGGCTACACCTTC.

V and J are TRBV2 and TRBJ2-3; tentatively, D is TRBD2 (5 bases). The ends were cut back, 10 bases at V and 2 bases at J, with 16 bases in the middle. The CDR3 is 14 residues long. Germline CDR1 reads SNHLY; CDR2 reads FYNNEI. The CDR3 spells CATALGSPTDTQYF. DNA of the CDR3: TGTGCCACGGCGTTGGGGAGTCCCACAGATACGCAGTATTTT.

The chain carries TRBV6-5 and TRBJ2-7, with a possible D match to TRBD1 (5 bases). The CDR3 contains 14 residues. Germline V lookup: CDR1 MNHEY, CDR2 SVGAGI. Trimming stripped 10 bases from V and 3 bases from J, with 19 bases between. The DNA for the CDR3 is TGTGCCACCACCTCGGCCAGGGTCCTCTACGAGCAGTACTTC. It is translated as CATTSARVLYEQYF.

The CDR3 DNA sequence: TGTGCCAGTGCGACAGCTTATAGCAATCAGCCCCAGCATTTT. Translating gives CASATAYSNQPQHF. The chain couples TRBV28 to TRBJ1-5; D perhaps matches TRBD1 (5 bases). The V end lost 9 bases, the J end lost 0 bases, and 12 bases lay between the germline ends. CDR3 length equals 14 residues. From germline, CDR1 is MDHEN and CDR2 SYDVKM.

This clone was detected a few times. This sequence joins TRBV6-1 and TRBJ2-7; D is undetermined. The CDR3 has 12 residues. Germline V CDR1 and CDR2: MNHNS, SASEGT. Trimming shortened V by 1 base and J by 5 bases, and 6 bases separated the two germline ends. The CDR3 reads CASSEVLDEQYF. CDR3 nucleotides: TGTGCCAGCAGTGAAGTTTTAGACGAGCAGTACTTC.

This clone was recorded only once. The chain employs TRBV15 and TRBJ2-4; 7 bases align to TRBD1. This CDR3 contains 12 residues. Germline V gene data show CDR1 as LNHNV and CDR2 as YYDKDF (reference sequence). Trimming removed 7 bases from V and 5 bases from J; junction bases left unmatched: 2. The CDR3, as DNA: TGTGCCACCAAGGGGGCGGAAAACATTCAGTACTTC. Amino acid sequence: CATKGAENIQYF.

The DNA for the CDR3 is TGTGCCAGCTCACCCCAACCCCGGGACTACGAGCAGTACTTC. This encodes CASSPQPRDYEQYF. V and J are TRBV18 and TRBJ2-7, with D tentatively TRBD2 (5 bases). The V end lost 3 bases, the J end lost 3 bases, and 12 bases lay between the germline ends. The CDR3 has 14 residues. CDR1 is KGHSH and CDR2 is LQKENI in the germline V gene.

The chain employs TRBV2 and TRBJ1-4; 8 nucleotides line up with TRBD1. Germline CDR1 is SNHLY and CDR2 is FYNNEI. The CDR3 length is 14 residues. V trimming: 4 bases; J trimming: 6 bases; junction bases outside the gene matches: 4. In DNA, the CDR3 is TGTGCCAGCAGTGGGACAGGGACTGATGAAAAACTGTTTTTT. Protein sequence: CASSGTGTDEKLFF. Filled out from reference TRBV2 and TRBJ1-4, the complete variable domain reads EPEVTQTPSHQVTQMGQEVILRCVPISNHLYFYWYRQILGQKVEFLVSFYNNEISEKSEIFDDQFSVERPDGSNFTLKIRSTKLEDSAMYFCASSGTGTDEKLFFGSGTQLSVL.